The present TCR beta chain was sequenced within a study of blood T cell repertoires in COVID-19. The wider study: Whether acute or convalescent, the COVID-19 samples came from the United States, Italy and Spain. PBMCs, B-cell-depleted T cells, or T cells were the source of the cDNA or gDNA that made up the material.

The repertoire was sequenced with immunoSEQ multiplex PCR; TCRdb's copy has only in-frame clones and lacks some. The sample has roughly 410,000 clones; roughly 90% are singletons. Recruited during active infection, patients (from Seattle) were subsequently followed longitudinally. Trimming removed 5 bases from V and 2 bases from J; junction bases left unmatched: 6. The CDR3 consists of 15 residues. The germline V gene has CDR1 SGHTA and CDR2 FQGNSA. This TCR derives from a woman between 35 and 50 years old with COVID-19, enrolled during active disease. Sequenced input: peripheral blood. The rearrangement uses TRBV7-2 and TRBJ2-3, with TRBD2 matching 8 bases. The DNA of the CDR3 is TGTGCCAGCAGCGCTTGGACTAGCTCCACAGATACGCAGTATTTT. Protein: CASSAWTSSTDTQYF.